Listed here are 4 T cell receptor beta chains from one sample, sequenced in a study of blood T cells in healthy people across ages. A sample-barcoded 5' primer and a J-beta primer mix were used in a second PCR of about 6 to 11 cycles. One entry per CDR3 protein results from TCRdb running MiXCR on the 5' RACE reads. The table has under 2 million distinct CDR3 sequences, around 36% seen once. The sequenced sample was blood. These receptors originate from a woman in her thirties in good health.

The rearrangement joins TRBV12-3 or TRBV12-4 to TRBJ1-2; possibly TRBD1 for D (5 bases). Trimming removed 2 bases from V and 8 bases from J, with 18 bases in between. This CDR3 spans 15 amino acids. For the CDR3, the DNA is TGTGCCAGCAGTTTAAGACAGAGGGATACGGGCGGCTACACCTTC. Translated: CASSLRQRDTGGYTF.

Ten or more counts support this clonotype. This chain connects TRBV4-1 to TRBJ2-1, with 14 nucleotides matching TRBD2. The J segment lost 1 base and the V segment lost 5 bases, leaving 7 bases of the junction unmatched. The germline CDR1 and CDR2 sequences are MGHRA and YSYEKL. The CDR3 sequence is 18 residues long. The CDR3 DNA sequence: TGCGCCAGCAGCTCCCAGACTAGCGGGGGGGCATCCTACAATGAGCAGTTCTTC. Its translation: CASSSQTSGGASYNEQFF.

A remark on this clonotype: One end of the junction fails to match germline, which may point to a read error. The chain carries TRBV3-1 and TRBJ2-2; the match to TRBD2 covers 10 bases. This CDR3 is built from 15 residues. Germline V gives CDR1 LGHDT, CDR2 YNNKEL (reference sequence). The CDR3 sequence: CASSPTSGDTRELFF. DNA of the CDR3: TGTGCCAGCAGCCCTACTAGCGGGGACACCAGGGAGCTGTTTTTT. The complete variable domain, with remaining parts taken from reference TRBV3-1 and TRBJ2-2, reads DTAVSQTPKYLVTQMGNDKSIKCEQNLGHDTMYWYKQDSKKFLKIMFSYNNKELIINETVPNRFSPKSPDKAHLNLHINSLELGDSAVYFCASSPTSGDTRELFFGEGSRLTVL.

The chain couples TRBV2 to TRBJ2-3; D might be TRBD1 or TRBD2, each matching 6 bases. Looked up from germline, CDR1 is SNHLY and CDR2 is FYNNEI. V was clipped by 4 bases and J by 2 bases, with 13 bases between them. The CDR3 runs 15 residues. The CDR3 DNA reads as TGTGCCAGCAGTGTTTCGGGGGCCACCACAGATACGCAGTATTTT. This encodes CASSVSGATTDTQYF.